One TCR beta chain is described in this entry. Germline V lookup: CDR1 SGHVS, CDR2 FQNEAQ. The CDR3 length is 15 residues. V was pared by 1 base and J by 4 bases, with 4 bases of the junction left unmatched. The record originates from a study of T cell responses to AZD1222 COVID-19 vaccine. The method was immunoSEQ multiplex PCR; TCRdb's version includes in-frame clones alone and lacks a portion of them. This sample has 150,000 to 200,000 clones, with about nine tenths found just once. The chain has TRBV7-8 and TRBJ1-5; 7 nucleotides agree with TRBD1. The clonotype comes from an adult in good health. The starting material was peripheral blood, obtained on day 0 of AZD1222 vaccination. The CDR3 is CASSLVGTENQPQHF. The DNA for the CDR3 is TGTGCCAGCAGCTTAGTCGGGACAGAAAATCAGCCCCAGCATTTT.